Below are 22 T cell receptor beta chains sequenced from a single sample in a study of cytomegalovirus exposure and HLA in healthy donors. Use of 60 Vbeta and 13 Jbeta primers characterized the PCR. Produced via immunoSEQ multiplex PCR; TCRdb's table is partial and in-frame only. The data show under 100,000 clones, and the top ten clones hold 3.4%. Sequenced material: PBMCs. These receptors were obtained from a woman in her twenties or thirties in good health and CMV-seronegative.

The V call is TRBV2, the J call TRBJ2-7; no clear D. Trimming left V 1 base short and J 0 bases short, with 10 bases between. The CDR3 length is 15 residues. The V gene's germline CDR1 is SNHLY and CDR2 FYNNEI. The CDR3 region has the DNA TGTGCCAGCAGTGAAGGGGCAGGTACCTCCTACGAGCAGTACTTC. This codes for CASSEGAGTSYEQYF.

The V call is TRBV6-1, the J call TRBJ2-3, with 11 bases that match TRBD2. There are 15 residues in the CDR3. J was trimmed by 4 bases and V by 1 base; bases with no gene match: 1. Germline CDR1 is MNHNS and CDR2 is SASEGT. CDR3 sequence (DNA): TGTGCCAGCAGTGAAGGTAGCGGGGGGGCAGATACGCAGTATTTT. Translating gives CASSEGSGGADTQYF.

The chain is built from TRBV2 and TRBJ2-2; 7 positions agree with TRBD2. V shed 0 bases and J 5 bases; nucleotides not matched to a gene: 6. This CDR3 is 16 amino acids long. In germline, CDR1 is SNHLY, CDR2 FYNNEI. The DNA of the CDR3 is TGTGCCAGCAGTGAAGCGAGGGCAGCGGGAACCGGGGAGCTGTTTTTT. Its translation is CASSEARAAGTGELFF.

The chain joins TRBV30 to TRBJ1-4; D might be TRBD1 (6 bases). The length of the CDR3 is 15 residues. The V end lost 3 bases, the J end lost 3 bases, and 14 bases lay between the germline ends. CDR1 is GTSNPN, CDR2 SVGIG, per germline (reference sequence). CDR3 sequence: CAWSRGTVSNEKLFF. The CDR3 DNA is TGTGCCTGGAGCAGGGGAACCGTCTCTAATGAAAAACTGTTTTTT.

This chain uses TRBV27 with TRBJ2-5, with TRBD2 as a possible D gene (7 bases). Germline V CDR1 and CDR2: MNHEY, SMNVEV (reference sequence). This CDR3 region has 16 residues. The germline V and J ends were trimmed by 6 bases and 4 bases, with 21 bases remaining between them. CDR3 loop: CASSRQGYAGAETQYF. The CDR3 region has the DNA TGTGCCAGCAGCCGTCAGGGCTACGCGGGGGCAGAGACCCAGTACTTC.

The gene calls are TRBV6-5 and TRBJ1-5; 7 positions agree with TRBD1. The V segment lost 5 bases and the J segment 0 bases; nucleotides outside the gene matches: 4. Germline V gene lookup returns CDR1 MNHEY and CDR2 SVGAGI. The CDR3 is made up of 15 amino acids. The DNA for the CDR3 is TGTGCCAGCAGTCGGACAGGCGATAGCAATCAGCCCCAGCATTTT. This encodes CASSRTGDSNQPQHF.

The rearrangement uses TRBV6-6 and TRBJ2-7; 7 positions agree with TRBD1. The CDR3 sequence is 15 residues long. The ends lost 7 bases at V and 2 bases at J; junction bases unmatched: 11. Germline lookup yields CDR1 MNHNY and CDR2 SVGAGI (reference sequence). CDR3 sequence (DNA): TGTGCCAGCACCCCAGGGCAGGGGGTCACCTACGAGCAGTACTTC. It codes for CASTPGQGVTYEQYF.

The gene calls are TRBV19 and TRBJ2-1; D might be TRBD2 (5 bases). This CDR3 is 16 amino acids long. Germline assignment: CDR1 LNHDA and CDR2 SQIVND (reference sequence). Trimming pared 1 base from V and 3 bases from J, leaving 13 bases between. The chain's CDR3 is CASSIGSSFVYNEQFF. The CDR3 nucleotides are TGTGCCAGTAGTATAGGGTCTAGCTTTGTCTACAATGAGCAGTTCTTC. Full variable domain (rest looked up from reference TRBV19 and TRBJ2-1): DGGITQSPKYLFRKEGQNVTLSCEQNLNHDAMYWYRQDPGQGLRLIYYSQIVNDFQKGDIAEGYSVSREKKESFPLTVTSAQKNPTAFYLCASSIGSSFVYNEQFFGPGTRLTVL.

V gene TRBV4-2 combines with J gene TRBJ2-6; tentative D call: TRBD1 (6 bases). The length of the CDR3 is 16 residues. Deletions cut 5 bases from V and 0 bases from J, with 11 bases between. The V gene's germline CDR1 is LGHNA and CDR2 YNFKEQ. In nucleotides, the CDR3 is TGTGCCAGCAGCACCGAGGGGGACTCTGGGGCCAACGTCCTGACTTTC. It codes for CASSTEGDSGANVLTF.

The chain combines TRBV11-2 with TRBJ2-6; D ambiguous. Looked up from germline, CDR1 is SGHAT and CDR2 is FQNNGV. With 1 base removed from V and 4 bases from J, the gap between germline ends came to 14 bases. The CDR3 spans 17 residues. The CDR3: CASSLVRRFGGANVLTF. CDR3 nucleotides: TGTGCCAGCAGCTTAGTACGAAGGTTCGGGGGGGCCAACGTCCTGACTTTC.

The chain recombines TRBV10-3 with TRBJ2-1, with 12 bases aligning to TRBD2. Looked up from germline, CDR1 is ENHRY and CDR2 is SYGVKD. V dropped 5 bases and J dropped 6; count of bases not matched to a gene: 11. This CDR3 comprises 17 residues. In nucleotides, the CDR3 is TGTGCCATCAGTCTGACTAGCGGGGGATCGGTGGGCAATGAGCAGTTCTTC. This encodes CAISLTSGGSVGNEQFF.

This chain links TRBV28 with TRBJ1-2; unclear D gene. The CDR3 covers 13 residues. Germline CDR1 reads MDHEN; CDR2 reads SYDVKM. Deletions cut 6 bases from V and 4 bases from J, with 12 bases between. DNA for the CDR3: TGTGCCAGCAGCACCCCCTCGGGCTATGGCTACACCTTC. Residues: CASSTPSGYGYTF.

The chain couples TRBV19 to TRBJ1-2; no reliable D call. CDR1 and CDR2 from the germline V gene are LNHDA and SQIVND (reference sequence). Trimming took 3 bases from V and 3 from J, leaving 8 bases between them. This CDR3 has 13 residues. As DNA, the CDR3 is TGTGCCAGTAGTATTATCAGCGACTATGGCTACACCTTC. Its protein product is CASSIISDYGYTF.

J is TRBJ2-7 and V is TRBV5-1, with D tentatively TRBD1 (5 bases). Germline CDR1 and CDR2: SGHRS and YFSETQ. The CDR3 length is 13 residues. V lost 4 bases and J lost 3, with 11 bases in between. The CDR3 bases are TGCGCCAGCAGCCTCCTGACAGTCTACGAGCAGTACTTC. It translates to CASSLLTVYEQYF.

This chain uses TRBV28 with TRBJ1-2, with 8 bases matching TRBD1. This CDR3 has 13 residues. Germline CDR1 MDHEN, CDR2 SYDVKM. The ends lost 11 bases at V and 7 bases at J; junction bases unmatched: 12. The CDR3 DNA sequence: TGTGCCGCCCAGAAACAGGGGGGTGGTGGCTACACCTTC. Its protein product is CAAQKQGGGGYTF.

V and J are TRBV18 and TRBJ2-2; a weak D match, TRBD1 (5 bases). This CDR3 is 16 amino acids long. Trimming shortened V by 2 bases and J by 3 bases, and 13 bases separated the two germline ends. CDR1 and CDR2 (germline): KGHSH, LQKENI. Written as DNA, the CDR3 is TGTGCCAGCTCACCAGGACAATCACGGGACACCGGGGAGCTGTTTTTT. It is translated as CASSPGQSRDTGELFF.

CDR3 in DNA: TGTGCCAGCAGTTTCTCAGGGGCGGTGGGCACTGAAGCTTTCTTT. This codes for CASSFSGAVGTEAFF. The chain joins TRBV27 to TRBJ1-1, with D possibly TRBD1 on 6 matching bases. Trimming removed 3 bases from V and 4 bases from J, with 15 bases in between. The CDR3 is 15 residues long. Germline CDR1 reads MNHEY; CDR2 reads SMNVEV (reference sequence).

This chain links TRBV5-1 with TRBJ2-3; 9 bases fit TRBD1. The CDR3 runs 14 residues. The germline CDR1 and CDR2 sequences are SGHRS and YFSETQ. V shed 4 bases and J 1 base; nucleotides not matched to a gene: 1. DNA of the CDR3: TGCGCCAGCAGCCGGGACAGGGGCACAGATACGCAGTATTTT. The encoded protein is CASSRDRGTDTQYF.

The CDR3 here is CASSLKGQYTGELFF. In DNA form, the CDR3 reads TGTGCCAGCAGTTTAAAAGGACAGTACACCGGGGAGCTGTTTTTT. The chain links TRBV28 to TRBJ2-2; maybe TRBD1 (6 bases). Trimming cost V 2 bases and J 3 bases, with 10 bases left between them. The CDR3 covers 15 residues. Germline V gene sequence: CDR1 MDHEN, CDR2 SYDVKM.

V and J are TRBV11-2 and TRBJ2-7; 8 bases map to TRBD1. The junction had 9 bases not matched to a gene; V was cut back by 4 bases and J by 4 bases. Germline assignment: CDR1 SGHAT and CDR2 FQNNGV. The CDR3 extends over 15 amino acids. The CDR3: CASSSGRTGRYEQYF. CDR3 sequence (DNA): TGTGCCAGCAGCTCTGGGAGGACAGGGAGGTACGAGCAGTACTTC.

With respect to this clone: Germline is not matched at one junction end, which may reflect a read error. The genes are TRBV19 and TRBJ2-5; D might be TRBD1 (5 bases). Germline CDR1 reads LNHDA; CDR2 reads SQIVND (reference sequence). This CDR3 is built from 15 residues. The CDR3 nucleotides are TGTGCCAGTAGTATACGGGTTGACGGACAAGAGGCCCAGTACTTC. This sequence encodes CASSIRVDGQEAQYF.

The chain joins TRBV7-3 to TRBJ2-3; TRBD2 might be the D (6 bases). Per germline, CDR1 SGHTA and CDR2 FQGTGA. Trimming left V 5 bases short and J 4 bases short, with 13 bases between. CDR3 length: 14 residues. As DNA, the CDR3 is TGTGCCAGCAGCCCTACGGGGGTGGCAGATACGCAGTATTTT. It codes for CASSPTGVADTQYF.